The rows below give T cell receptor beta chains drawn from one sample of a study of blood T cell repertoires in COVID-19. The assay was immunoSEQ multiplex PCR, and TCRdb's table has in-frame clones only and misses some. The sample holds approximately 500,000 clones; approximately 88% are singletons and the top ten take under 8.5%. The sequencing sample was made of peripheral blood. The origin of the receptors is a woman in her fifties or sixties with COVID-19, enrolled during active disease. CDR3s include the opening cysteine and the closing phenylalanine or tryptophan. The order of the fields is J gene, V gene, clone size, D gene, CDR3 length, CDR3 DNA, CDR3 protein. The D gene is left open where the match is weak. Rows may omit the clone size; those that give it use once, few, many or a size class.

j_gene: TRBJ1-6
v_gene: TRBV27
abundance: NA
d_gene: NA
len: 15
CDR3nt: TGTGCCAGCAGTTTACTGGGGGGGTCCTTGTCACCCCTCCACTTT
CDR3aa: CASSLLGGSLSPLHF

j_gene: TRBJ2-7
v_gene: TRBV5-1
abundance: NA
d_gene: NA
len: 16
CDR3nt: TGCGCCAGCAGCCAGGGAATAAGGCAAATGGGCTACGAGCAGTACTTC
CDR3aa: CASSQGIRQMGYEQYF

j_gene: TRBJ1-5
v_gene: TRBV30
abundance: NA
d_gene: TRBD1
len: 14
CDR3nt: TGTGCCTGGAGCCTTGGACAGGCCAATCAGCCCCAGCATTTT
CDR3aa: CAWSLGQANQPQHF

j_gene: TRBJ2-3
v_gene: TRBV11-2
abundance: NA
d_gene: NA
len: 14
CDR3nt: TGTGCCAGCAGCTTTAATACCGGGAAGGATACGCAGTATTTT
CDR3aa: CASSFNTGKDTQYF

j_gene: TRBJ1-1
v_gene: TRBV18
abundance: NA
d_gene: NA
len: 16
CDR3nt: TGTGCCAGCTCACCACTACAGGGAAGGGCGAACACTGAAGCTTTCTTT
CDR3aa: CASSPLQGRANTEAFF

j_gene: TRBJ1-2
v_gene: TRBV7-9
abundance: once
d_gene: NA
len: 14
CDR3nt: TGTGCCAGCAGCTTAGGGGGCAGGGTCGATGGCTACACCTTC
CDR3aa: CASSLGGRVDGYTF

j_gene: TRBJ2-7
v_gene: TRBV6-5
abundance: once
d_gene: NA
len: 13
CDR3nt: TGTGCCAGCAGTCCTCCAGGGGACTACGAGCAGTACTTC
CDR3aa: CASSPPGDYEQYF

j_gene: TRBJ1-2
v_gene: TRBV6-1
abundance: NA
d_gene: NA
len: 14
CDR3nt: TGTGCCAGCAGTGAATCTGGAGCCGGGGGTGGCTACACCTTC
CDR3aa: CASSESGAGGGYTF

j_gene: TRBJ1-1
v_gene: TRBV16
abundance: NA
d_gene: NA
len: 11
CDR3nt: TGTGCCAGCGTCATGAACACTGAAGCTTTCTTT
CDR3aa: CASVMNTEAFF

j_gene: TRBJ1-1
v_gene: TRBV19
abundance: NA
d_gene: NA
len: 16
CDR3nt: TGTGCCAGTAGTTGGGGCAGGAGCGGGGCGAACACTGAAGCTTTCTTT
CDR3aa: CASSWGRSGANTEAFF

j_gene: TRBJ1-2
v_gene: TRBV27
abundance: once
d_gene: NA
len: 15
CDR3nt: TGTGCCAGCAGTTTATCCCAGGGCCTCGGCTATGGCTACACCTTC
CDR3aa: CASSLSQGLGYGYTF

j_gene: TRBJ2-5
v_gene: TRBV12-3/TRBV12-4
abundance: NA
d_gene: NA
len: 13
CDR3nt: TGTGCCAGCACACGGGACACCGAAGAGACCCAGTACTTC
CDR3aa: CASTRDTEETQYF

j_gene: TRBJ2-1
v_gene: TRBV15
abundance: once
d_gene: TRBD1
len: 15
CDR3nt: TGTGCCACCAGCAGGAGGACAGGGCGGTACAATGAGCAGTTCTTC
CDR3aa: CATSRRTGRYNEQFF

j_gene: TRBJ2-3
v_gene: TRBV7-3
abundance: NA
d_gene: NA
len: 13
CDR3nt: TGTGCCAGCAGCATTCCGGGCACAGATACGCAGTATTTT
CDR3aa: CASSIPGTDTQYF

j_gene: TRBJ2-7
v_gene: TRBV3-1/TRBV3-2
abundance: NA
d_gene: NA
len: 14
CDR3nt: TGTGCCACCCAAGGGTCGGGAAGCTCCTACGAGCAGTACTTC
CDR3aa: CATQGSGSSYEQYF

j_gene: TRBJ1-2
v_gene: TRBV23-1
abundance: NA
d_gene: NA
len: 14
CDR3nt: TGCGCCAGCAGTCGGGTTGCCAGCAGCGGCCTCTACACCTTC
CDR3aa: CASSRVASSGLYTF

j_gene: TRBJ1-1
v_gene: TRBV6-5
abundance: NA
d_gene: TRBD1
len: 14
CDR3nt: TGTGCCAGCGACACAGGGGGCGCGGACACTGAAGCTTTCTTT
CDR3aa: CASDTGGADTEAFF

j_gene: TRBJ2-5
v_gene: TRBV2
abundance: NA
d_gene: TRBD1
len: 11
CDR3nt: TGTGCCAGCGGACAGGGTGAGACCCAGTACTTC
CDR3aa: CASGQGETQYF

j_gene: TRBJ1-6
v_gene: TRBV6-5
abundance: NA
d_gene: NA
len: 14
CDR3nt: TGTGCCAGCAGCCCCGACAGGTTTAATTCACCCCTCCACTTT
CDR3aa: CASSPDRFNSPLHF

j_gene: TRBJ1-4
v_gene: TRBV19
abundance: NA
d_gene: NA
len: 14
CDR3nt: TGTGCCAGTAGTATTTTCGGACAGAATGAAAAACTGTTTTTT
CDR3aa: CASSIFGQNEKLFF

j_gene: TRBJ1-4
v_gene: TRBV19
abundance: NA
d_gene: NA
len: 15
CDR3nt: TGTGCCAGTGCGGACAGCGTCTCAACTAATGAAAAACTGTTTTTT
CDR3aa: CASADSVSTNEKLFF

j_gene: TRBJ2-7
v_gene: TRBV19
abundance: NA
d_gene: NA
len: 13
CDR3nt: TGTGCCAGTAGTGGGGGGGCCACCTACGAGCAGTACTTC
CDR3aa: CASSGGATYEQYF

j_gene: TRBJ2-6
v_gene: TRBV7-9
abundance: NA
d_gene: NA
len: 16
CDR3nt: TGTGCCAGCAGCCACCCACAGGCGGAAGGCTTCAACGTCCTGACTTTC
CDR3aa: CASSHPQAEGFNVLTF

j_gene: TRBJ1-4
v_gene: TRBV3-1/TRBV3-2
abundance: NA
d_gene: NA
len: 17
CDR3nt: TGTGCCAGCAGCCAATCGGCGCCAGGGGTAACTAATGAAAAACTGTTTTTT
CDR3aa: CASSQSAPGVTNEKLFF

j_gene: TRBJ1-6
v_gene: TRBV6-5
abundance: NA
d_gene: TRBD1
len: 14
CDR3nt: TGTGCCAGCAGCAGGACAGGGACTGATTCACCCCTCCACTTT
CDR3aa: CASSRTGTDSPLHF

j_gene: TRBJ1-1
v_gene: TRBV29-1
abundance: NA
d_gene: NA
len: 13
CDR3nt: TGCAGCGTTCTTGTCTCAGGTAACACTGAAGCTTTCTTT
CDR3aa: CSVLVSGNTEAFF

j_gene: TRBJ1-1
v_gene: TRBV7-2
abundance: NA
d_gene: TRBD1
len: 15
CDR3nt: TGTGCCAGCAGTCTACCGGGACAGGGGGATATTGAAGCTTTCTTT
CDR3aa: CASSLPGQGDIEAFF

j_gene: TRBJ2-3
v_gene: TRBV2
abundance: NA
d_gene: TRBD2
len: 16
CDR3nt: TGTGCCAGCAGTGAGGAGCGGGGGGGCGTTACAGATACGCAGTATTTT
CDR3aa: CASSEERGGVTDTQYF

j_gene: TRBJ1-2
v_gene: TRBV7-9
abundance: NA
d_gene: NA
len: 13
CDR3nt: TGTGCCAGCAGCTTGGAGCAGAACTATGGCTACACCTTC
CDR3aa: CASSLEQNYGYTF

j_gene: TRBJ2-7
v_gene: TRBV5-1
abundance: NA
d_gene: TRBD2
len: 15
CDR3nt: TGCGCCAGCAGCTGGGGGACTAGCGGGGGCCACGAGCAGTACTTC
CDR3aa: CASSWGTSGGHEQYF

j_gene: TRBJ2-3
v_gene: TRBV6-1
abundance: NA
d_gene: TRBD2
len: 16
CDR3nt: TGTGCCAGCAGTGAAGCGACTAGCGGGACGAAAGATACGCAGTATTTT
CDR3aa: CASSEATSGTKDTQYF

j_gene: TRBJ1-4
v_gene: TRBV23-1
abundance: NA
d_gene: TRBD1
len: 20
CDR3nt: TGCGCCAGCAGTCAATCATTGGGGGACAGGGAGTCTTTCAGTTGTGAAAAACTGTTTTTT
CDR3aa: CASSQSLGDRESFSCEKLFF

j_gene: TRBJ1-1
v_gene: TRBV12-3/TRBV12-4
abundance: NA
d_gene: NA
len: 13
CDR3nt: TGTGCCAGCAGTTTGTCCCACGGGATTGAAGCTTTCTTT
CDR3aa: CASSLSHGIEAFF

j_gene: TRBJ2-4
v_gene: TRBV13
abundance: once
d_gene: TRBD1
len: 14
CDR3nt: TGTGCCAGCAGCCCAGGGGGATCCAAAAACATTCAGTACTTC
CDR3aa: CASSPGGSKNIQYF

j_gene: TRBJ2-7
v_gene: TRBV11-2
abundance: NA
d_gene: TRBD1
len: 14
CDR3nt: TGTGCCAGCAGCCTCAGGACAGGGTCCTACGAGCAGTACTTC
CDR3aa: CASSLRTGSYEQYF

j_gene: TRBJ2-1
v_gene: TRBV6-2/TRBV6-3
abundance: NA
d_gene: NA
len: 15
CDR3nt: TGTGCCAGCAGTCCCCAGGGGCCCCCTTCCAATGAGCAGTTCTTC
CDR3aa: CASSPQGPPSNEQFF

j_gene: TRBJ2-2
v_gene: TRBV7-7
abundance: NA
d_gene: TRBD2
len: 15
CDR3nt: TGTGCCAGCAGCTTATCGCTAGCGGGCACCGGGGAGCTGTTTTTT
CDR3aa: CASSLSLAGTGELFF

j_gene: TRBJ2-2
v_gene: TRBV9
abundance: NA
d_gene: TRBD2
len: 14
CDR3nt: TGTGCCAGCAGCGAGCGCGGGGGCACCGGGGAGCTGTTTTTT
CDR3aa: CASSERGGTGELFF

j_gene: TRBJ1-2
v_gene: TRBV9
abundance: NA
d_gene: NA
len: 14
CDR3nt: TGTGCCAGCAGCCCCCTGTGGAGGGACTATGGCTACACCTTC
CDR3aa: CASSPLWRDYGYTF

j_gene: TRBJ1-2
v_gene: TRBV6-5
abundance: NA
d_gene: NA
len: 13
CDR3nt: TGTGCCAGCAGGTCGGACAGTAACTATGGCTACACCTTC
CDR3aa: CASRSDSNYGYTF

j_gene: TRBJ1-1
v_gene: TRBV6-5
abundance: NA
d_gene: NA
len: 15
CDR3nt: TGTGCCAGCAGTTACTTGGCTCAAGGGGACACTGAAGCTTTCTTT
CDR3aa: CASSYLAQGDTEAFF

j_gene: TRBJ2-7
v_gene: TRBV28
abundance: NA
d_gene: TRBD1
len: 15
CDR3nt: TGTGCCAGCAGTCCGCCTGGGACAGGGATTATGAAGCAGTACTTC
CDR3aa: CASSPPGTGIMKQYF

j_gene: TRBJ1-1
v_gene: TRBV7-9
abundance: NA
d_gene: NA
len: 12
CDR3nt: TGTGCCAGCAGCTTAGGGCCCTCCCGAGCTTTCTTT
CDR3aa: CASSLGPSRAFF

j_gene: TRBJ2-6
v_gene: TRBV5-4
abundance: NA
d_gene: NA
len: 15
CDR3nt: TGTGCCAGCAGCTTGGTGCGCTCTGGGGCCAACGTCCTGACTTTC
CDR3aa: CASSLVRSGANVLTF

j_gene: TRBJ1-2
v_gene: TRBV5-4
abundance: NA
d_gene: TRBD1
len: 14
CDR3nt: TGTGCCAGCAGCACCGGAGGGGGCGACTATGGCTACACCTTC
CDR3aa: CASSTGGGDYGYTF

j_gene: TRBJ2-5
v_gene: TRBV1
abundance: NA
d_gene: NA
len: 13
CDR3nt: TGCACCAGCTACGGACTAGCGGGGGCAACCCAGTACTTC
CDR3aa: CTSYGLAGATQYF

j_gene: TRBJ1-3
v_gene: TRBV13
abundance: NA
d_gene: TRBD1
len: 16
CDR3nt: TGTGCCAGCAGCCCCTGGGGCAGGGGGTCTGGAAACACCATATATTTT
CDR3aa: CASSPWGRGSGNTIYF

j_gene: TRBJ1-5
v_gene: TRBV9
abundance: once
d_gene: NA
len: 11
CDR3nt: TGTGCCAGCAAGGGGGTTCAGCCCCAGCATTTT
CDR3aa: CASKGVQPQHF

j_gene: TRBJ2-7
v_gene: TRBV2
abundance: NA
d_gene: TRBD1
len: 15
CDR3nt: TGTGCCAGCAGGGCACAGGGGGCTCAACCCTACGAGCAGTACTTC
CDR3aa: CASRAQGAQPYEQYF

j_gene: TRBJ2-5
v_gene: TRBV12-2
abundance: NA
d_gene: NA
len: 16
CDR3nt: TGTGCAAGTCGCTTAAATTCACAGGGGGCGGGAGAGACCCAGTACTTC
CDR3aa: CASRLNSQGAGETQYF

j_gene: TRBJ1-5
v_gene: TRBV5-1
abundance: NA
d_gene: TRBD1
len: 18
CDR3nt: TGCGCCAGCAGCGATTTGAAGCGAGGGGGCGCGAATCATCAGCCCCAGCATTTT
CDR3aa: CASSDLKRGGANHQPQHF

j_gene: TRBJ1-2
v_gene: TRBV28
abundance: NA
d_gene: TRBD1
len: 16
CDR3nt: TGTGCCAGCAGTTTATCCCGGGCAGGGGGCCTCTATGGCTACACCTTC
CDR3aa: CASSLSRAGGLYGYTF

j_gene: TRBJ2-1
v_gene: TRBV6-1
abundance: NA
d_gene: TRBD1
len: 15
CDR3nt: TGTGCCAGCAGTGATATGGGACAGCCCTACAATGAGCAGTTCTTC
CDR3aa: CASSDMGQPYNEQFF

j_gene: TRBJ1-3
v_gene: TRBV15
abundance: NA
d_gene: NA
len: 15
CDR3nt: TGTGCCACCAGCAGGGGACTGAGCTCTGGAAACACCATATATTTT
CDR3aa: CATSRGLSSGNTIYF

j_gene: TRBJ2-7
v_gene: TRBV30
abundance: NA
d_gene: TRBD1
len: 15
CDR3nt: TGTGCCTGGAGGGCCGGGACAGGGGTCGTAGAGGAGCAGTACTTC
CDR3aa: CAWRAGTGVVEEQYF